This record concerns one T cell receptor beta chain sequence. Its binding antigen is unknown. No much larger clone exists at a distance of one base, and base qualities are not known. In the germline V gene (reference sequence), CDR1 corresponds to LNHDA and CDR2 to SQIVND. The CDR3 measures 15 amino acids from cysteine to phenylalanine. CDR3 DNA only is kept here, 45 bases in frame from base 1. V is cut by 2 bases and J by 1 base, and the space between the germline ends is 9 bases. This entry is derived from a study of blood T cell repertoires in COVID-19 (dated by TCRdb to the early 2020s). Turning to the overall study: Collaborator samples came from the United States, Italy and Spain and covered acute and convalescent phases of COVID-19. Subjects who had been exposed to COVID-19, were actively infected with it, or had recovered from it provided the deeply sampled blood TCRbeta repertoires that made up the dataset. Nearly every sample came with metadata listing a de-identified subject ID, COVID-19 status, age in years and sex. The repertoires were released in a freely available public database meant as a resource for research on the immune response to SARS-CoV-2. The samples were drawn from the first 160 participants of the ongoing ImmuneRACE study and from more than 1,000 subjects provided by 6 global collaborators. HLA class I and class II types, where available, came from metadata supplied by the sample provider rather than from assay-based typing. The prospective study material was composed of cDNA or gDNA derived from T cells, B-cell-depleted T cells, or PBMCs. Paper-wide results and their limitations: The quantity of clinical and demographic metadata differed by source and by participant and was supplied without curation.

Samples from volunteer blood donors who had recovered from COVID-19 were contributed by a second Seattle source. Whole blood was collected in K2EDTA tubes by collaborating institutions according to the institutions' own protocols. For TCRbeta analysis, collaborators shipped samples in one of three forms: frozen whole blood, isolated PBMCs, or DNA extracted from either of those sample types. The immunoSEQ Assay, a bias-controlled multiplex PCR, was used to amplify TCRbeta CDR3 regions from genomic DNA. The paper's data handling went like this. The number of nucleated cells in each sample was estimated from the amplification of reference gene primers within the assay. To quantify the absolute abundance of each unique TCRbeta CDR3 rearrangement, sequence reads were collapsed and filtered. Productive Simpson clonality was computed per sample as the square root of Simpson's diversity index over productive rearrangements. TCRdb mirrors the immuneACCESS table, restricted to in-frame sequences. Some clones are absent from its copies; in checked studies, under half trace to an unresolved V gene, and the reason for the others is unknown. The V and J calls and clone size were taken over from that table, and D and trimming were inferred from the DNA. This sample lists some 150,000 clones; roughly 90% were detected once. 3% to 4% of the sample lies in the top ten.

This clonotype originated in a woman aged 55-70 years who had recovered from COVID-19. The rearranged segments are TRBV19 and TRBJ1-5; the D gene is perhaps TRBD1, on 5 matching bases. The material sequenced was peripheral blood. The CDR3 protein is CASSIQGGSNQPQHF. Read as DNA, the sequence is TGTGCCAGTAGTATACAGGGTGGGAGCAATCAGCCCCAGCATTTT.